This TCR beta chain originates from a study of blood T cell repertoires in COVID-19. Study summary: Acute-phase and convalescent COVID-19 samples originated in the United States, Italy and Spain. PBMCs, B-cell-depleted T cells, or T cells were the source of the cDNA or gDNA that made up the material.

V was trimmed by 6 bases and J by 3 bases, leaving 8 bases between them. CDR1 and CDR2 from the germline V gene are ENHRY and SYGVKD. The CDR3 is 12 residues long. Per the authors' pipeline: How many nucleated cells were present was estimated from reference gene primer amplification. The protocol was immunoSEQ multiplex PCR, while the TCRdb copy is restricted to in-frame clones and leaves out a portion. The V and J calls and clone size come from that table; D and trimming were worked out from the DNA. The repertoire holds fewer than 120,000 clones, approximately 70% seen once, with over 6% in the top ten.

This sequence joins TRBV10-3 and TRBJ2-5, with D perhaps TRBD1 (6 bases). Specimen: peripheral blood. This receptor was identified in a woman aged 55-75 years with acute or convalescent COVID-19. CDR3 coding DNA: TGTGCCATCAGGAACAGGGAAGAGACCCAGTACTTC. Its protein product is CAIRNREETQYF.